The source of this T cell receptor beta chain is a study of CD8+CD57+ T cells in acquired aplastic anemia. Across the study: Sorted cells (CD4+ and CD8+) yielded DNA amounts that averaged approximately 2.9 ug.

The use of genomic DNA as template underpinned the TCR beta VDJ and CDR3 profiling. Via MiXCR, TCRdb re-called the reads, giving one row per CDR3 protein. The table lists under 250,000 distinct CDR3 sequences, around half of them singletons. This clonotype occurred many times. Its antigen is undetermined. Whoever was chosen for sequencing had shown CD8+CD57+ cell expansion by flow cytometry. General study results and limits: Roughly 27 sequences, all CD8+ CDR3, were shared between patients and controls. Patients and healthy controls showed no significant CD8+ Simpson's diversity difference.

This clonotype was sampled from a human donor with aplastic anemia. The source material was sorted CD4+, CD8+, or CD8+CD57+ T cells (not recorded which) from PBMCs.

The CDR3 DNA reads TGTGCCAGCAGGCCTACAGGGGGAGACGAGCAGTACTTC. This translates into CASRPTGGDEQYF. The chain links TRBV11-3 to TRBJ2-7; 8 bases are a match to TRBD1. The CDR3 runs 13 residues. CDR1 and CDR2 (germline): SGHNT, YENEEA. The V and J ends lost 6 bases and 5 bases, in that order; junction bases with no gene match: 6.